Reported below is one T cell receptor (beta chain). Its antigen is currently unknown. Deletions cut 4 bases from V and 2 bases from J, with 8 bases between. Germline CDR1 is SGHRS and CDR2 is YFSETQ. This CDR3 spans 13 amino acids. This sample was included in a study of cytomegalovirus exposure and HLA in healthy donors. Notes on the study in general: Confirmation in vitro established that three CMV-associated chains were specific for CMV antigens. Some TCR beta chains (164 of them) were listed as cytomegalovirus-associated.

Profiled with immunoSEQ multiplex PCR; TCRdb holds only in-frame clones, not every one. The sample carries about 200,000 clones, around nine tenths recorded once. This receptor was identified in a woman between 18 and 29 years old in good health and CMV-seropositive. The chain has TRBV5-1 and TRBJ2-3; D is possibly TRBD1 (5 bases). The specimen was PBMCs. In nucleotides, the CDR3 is TGCGCCAGCAGCCGACAGTTCACAGATACGCAGTATTTT. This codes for CASSRQFTDTQYF.